The 17 T cell receptor beta chains given below trace back to one sample, sequenced in a study of T cells expressing NK-cell markers. TCRdb processed the 5' RACE reads again and assigns one entry to each CDR3 protein, with no DNA. This sample contains approximately 6,000 distinct CDR3 sequences. The sequenced sample was blood T cells: a sorted CD56 or NKG2C T cell subset, CD4+ or CD8+ T cells, or bulk PBMC T cells (not recorded which). These receptors were obtained from a man aged 18 to 30 in good health.

The gene calls are TRBV9 and TRBJ1-4; TCRdb's D call, TRBD1, is unchecked because there is no DNA. The CDR3 covers 13 residues. In germline, CDR1 is SGDLS, CDR2 YYNGEE. CDR3 region: CASSAQGGEKLFF. The variable domain in full, with the rest retrieved from reference TRBV9 and TRBJ1-4, is DSGVTQTPKHLITATGQRVTLRCSPRSGDLSVYWYQQSLDQGLQFLIQYYNGEERAKGNILERFSAQQFPDLHSELNLSSLELGDSALYFCASSAQGGEKLFFGSGTQLSVL.

The V gene is TRBV12-3 or TRBV12-4, the J gene TRBJ2-5; the TRBD2 assignment by TCRdb is unverifiable without DNA. The CDR3 runs to 17 residues. CDR3 loop: CASSLSVSSGHLGTQYF.

This chain joins TRBV6-4 and TRBJ2-3. In germline, CDR1 is MRHNA, CDR2 SNTAGT. The CDR3 has 14 amino acids. Here the CDR3 reads CASSDSEGTDTQYF.

The genes are TRBV6-1 and TRBJ2-1; TCRdb designates TRBD1, a call that cannot be tested without DNA. The CDR3 contains 15 residues. Germline V CDR1 and CDR2: MNHNS, SASEGT. CDR3 amino acids: CASRPRQGSTHEQFF.

The chain has TRBV11-3 and TRBJ2-2; checking the TCRdb D call of TRBD1 is not possible without DNA. CDR1 is SGHNT, CDR2 YENEEA, per germline. This CDR3 comprises 14 residues. CDR3 amino acids: CASSLRGNTGELFF.

The chain recombines TRBV20-1 with TRBJ1-6; TCRdb selects TRBD1, and the lack of DNA leaves this call unchecked. CDR3 length: 15 residues. Per the germline V gene, CDR1 is DFQATT and CDR2 is SNEGSKA (reference sequence). The CDR3 is CSAYARDRVDSPLHF.

The chain combines TRBV30 with TRBJ1-3. The CDR3 consists of 15 residues. CDR1 and CDR2 (germline): GTSNPN, SVGIG (reference sequence). The chain's CDR3 is CAWSVTGSSGNTIYF. Together with reference TRBV30 and TRBJ1-3, the CDR3 gives the full variable domain: SQTIHQWPATLVQPVGSPLSLECTVEGTSNPNLYWYRQAAGRGLQLLFYSVGIGQISSEVPQNLSASRPQDRQFILSSKKLLLSDSGFYLCAWSVTGSSGNTIYFGEGSWLTVV.

CDR3 region: CASSDNTDTQYF. J is TRBJ2-3 and V is TRBV6-4. The CDR3 consists of 12 residues. Germline V CDR1 and CDR2: MRHNA, SNTAGT.

V usage is TRBV25-1 and J usage is TRBJ2-5. Germline V CDR1 and CDR2: MGHDK, SYGVNS. This CDR3 has 14 amino acids. This CDR3 reads CASSDRTNQETQYF.

The chain couples TRBV11-2 to TRBJ2-5. CDR1 SGHAT and CDR2 FQNNGV come from the germline V gene. This CDR3 spans 15 amino acids. The CDR3 loop reads CASSPSERYKETQYF. Full variable domain (missing parts from reference TRBV11-2 and TRBJ2-5): EAGVAQSPRYKIIEKRQSVAFWCNPISGHATLYWYQQILGQGPKLLIQFQNNGVVDDSQLPKDRFSAERLKGVDSTLKIQPAKLEDSAVYLCASSPSERYKETQYFGPGTRLLVL.

The rearrangement links TRBV11-2 to TRBJ2-3; lacking DNA, the TRBD1 call made by TCRdb goes unchecked. CDR1 SGHAT and CDR2 FQNNGV come from the germline V gene. The CDR3 has 15 residues. CDR3 residues: CASSFSQGRTDTQYF.

The chain uses TRBV4-2 and TRBJ2-1; as DNA is missing, the TRBD1 call by TCRdb cannot be tested. Looked up from germline, CDR1 is LGHNA and CDR2 is YNFKEQ. CDR3 length equals 16 residues. CDR3 sequence: CASSQDGTGTANEQFF.

The rearrangement links TRBV5-1 to TRBJ1-6; TCRdb picks TRBD1, but there is no DNA to check that call. The CDR3 sequence is 16 residues long. Germline V CDR1 and CDR2: SGHRS, YFSETQ. The CDR3 spells CASSIDRSGNNSPLHF. The full variable domain, with the rest looked up from reference TRBV5-1 and TRBJ1-6, is KAGVTQTPRYLIKTRGQQVTLSCSPISGHRSVSWYQQTPGQGLQFLFEYFSETQRNKGNFPGRFSGRQFSNSRSEMNVSTLELGDSALYLCASSIDRSGNNSPLHFGNGTRLTVT.

This chain connects TRBV15 to TRBJ2-1; with no DNA, the TCRdb D assignment of TRBD2 cannot be verified. Germline V CDR1 and CDR2: LNHNV, YYDKDF (reference sequence). This CDR3 is 16 amino acids long. The CDR3: CATSSAIAGGPDEQFF. Using reference TRBV15 and TRBJ2-1 for the parts outside the CDR3, the full variable domain is DAMVIQNPRYQVTQFGKPVTLSCSQTLNHNVMYWYQQKSSQAPKLLFHYYDKDFNNEADTPDNFQSRRPNTSFCFLDIRSPGLGDTAMYLCATSSAIAGGPDEQFFGPGTRLTVL.

This chain connects TRBV6-5 to TRBJ2-6. The CDR3 sequence is 16 residues long. Germline CDR1 reads MNHEY; CDR2 reads SVGAGI. This CDR3 is CASSYFPNSGANVLTF.

The genes are TRBV6-4 and TRBJ2-2; absent DNA, TCRdb's TRBD1 call cannot be checked. Germline V gives CDR1 MRHNA, CDR2 SNTAGT. CDR3 size: 13 residues. The chain's CDR3 is CASSEGESGELFF.

This chain uses TRBV20-1 with TRBJ2-7; the D call from TCRdb, TRBD2, cannot be confirmed without DNA. Germline CDR1 is DFQATT and CDR2 is SNEGSKA (reference sequence). This CDR3 is 13 amino acids long. The CDR3 spells CSAGGLRTYEQYF.